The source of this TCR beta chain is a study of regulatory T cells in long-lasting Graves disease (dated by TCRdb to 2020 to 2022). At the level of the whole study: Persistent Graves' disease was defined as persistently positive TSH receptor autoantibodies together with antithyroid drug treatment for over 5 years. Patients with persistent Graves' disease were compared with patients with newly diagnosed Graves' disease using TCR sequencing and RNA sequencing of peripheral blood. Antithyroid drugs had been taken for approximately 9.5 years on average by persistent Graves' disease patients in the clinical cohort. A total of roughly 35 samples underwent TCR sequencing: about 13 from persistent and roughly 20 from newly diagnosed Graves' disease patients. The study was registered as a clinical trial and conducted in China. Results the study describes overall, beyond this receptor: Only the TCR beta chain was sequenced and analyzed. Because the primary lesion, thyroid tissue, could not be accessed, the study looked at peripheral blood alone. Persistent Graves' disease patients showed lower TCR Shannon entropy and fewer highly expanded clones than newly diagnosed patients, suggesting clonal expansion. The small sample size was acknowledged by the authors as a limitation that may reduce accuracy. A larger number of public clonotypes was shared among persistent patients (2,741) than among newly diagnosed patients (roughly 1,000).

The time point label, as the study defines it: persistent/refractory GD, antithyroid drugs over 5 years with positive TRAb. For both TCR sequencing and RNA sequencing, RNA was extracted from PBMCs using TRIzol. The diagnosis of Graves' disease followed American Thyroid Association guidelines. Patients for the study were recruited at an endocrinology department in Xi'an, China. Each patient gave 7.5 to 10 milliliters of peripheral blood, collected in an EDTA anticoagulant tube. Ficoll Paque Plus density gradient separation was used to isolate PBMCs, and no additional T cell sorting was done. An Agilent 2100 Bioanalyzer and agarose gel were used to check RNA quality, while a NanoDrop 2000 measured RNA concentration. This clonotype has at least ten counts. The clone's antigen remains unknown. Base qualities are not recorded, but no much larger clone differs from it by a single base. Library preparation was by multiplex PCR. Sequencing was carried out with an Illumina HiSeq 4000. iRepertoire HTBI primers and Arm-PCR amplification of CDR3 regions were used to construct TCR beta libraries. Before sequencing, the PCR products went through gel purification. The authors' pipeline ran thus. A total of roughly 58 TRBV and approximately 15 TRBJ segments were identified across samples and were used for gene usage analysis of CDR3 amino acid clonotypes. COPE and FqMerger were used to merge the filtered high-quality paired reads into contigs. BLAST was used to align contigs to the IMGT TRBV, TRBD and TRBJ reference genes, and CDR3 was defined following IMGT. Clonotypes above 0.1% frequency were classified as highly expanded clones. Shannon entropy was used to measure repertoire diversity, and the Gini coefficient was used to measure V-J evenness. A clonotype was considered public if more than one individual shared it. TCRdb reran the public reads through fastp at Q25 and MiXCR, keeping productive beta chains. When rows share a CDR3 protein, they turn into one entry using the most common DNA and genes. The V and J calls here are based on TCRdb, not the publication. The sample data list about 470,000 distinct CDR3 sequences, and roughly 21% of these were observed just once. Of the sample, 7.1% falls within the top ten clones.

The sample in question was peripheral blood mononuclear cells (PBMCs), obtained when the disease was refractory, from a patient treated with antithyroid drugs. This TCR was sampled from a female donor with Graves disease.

The CDR3 here reads CASSPEVGDPETQYF. The DNA is as follows: TGTGCCAGCAGCCCAGAGGTGGGAGACCCGGAGACCCAGTACTTC. The chain employs TRBV11-2 and TRBJ2-5; TRBD2 is a weak D gene call, 5 bases matching. Deletion took 5 bases off V and 5 bases off J, with a span of 18 bases between the germline ends. For CDR1 and CDR2, the germline V gene lists SGHAT and FQNNGV. The CDR3 has 15 amino acids, counting the end cysteine and phenylalanine. Here the CDR3 DNA is all that survives: 45 bases in frame from base 1.